The 21 T cell receptor beta chains below were found in one sample sequenced in a study of blood T cells in healthy people across ages. The authors ran a second PCR of roughly 6 to 11 cycles using a sample-barcoded 5' primer and a J-beta primer mix. TCRdb independently ran MiXCR on the 5' RACE reads; one entry per CDR3 protein. Of 1.8 million or so distinct CDR3 sequences listed, 39% were seen once; the top ten hold roughly 24%. Sequencing used blood. Receptor source: a human donor in good health.

The chain is built from TRBV10-3 and TRBJ2-6, with D possibly matching TRBD2 (5 bases). The V and J ends lost 4 bases and 0 bases respectively, with 13 bases between them. The germline V gene encodes CDR1 ENHRY and CDR2 SYGVKD. The CDR3 has 17 amino acids. The CDR3 region has the DNA TGTGCCATCAGTGTGGCAGGTGACTACTCTGGGGCCAACGTCCTGACTTTC. It codes for CAISVAGDYSGANVLTF.

This clonotype was recorded only once. The chain is built from TRBV5-1 and TRBJ1-1; D call uncertain. Trimming cost V 5 bases and J 3 bases, with 11 bases left between them. This CDR3 contains 13 residues. Germline-derived CDR1 and CDR2 are SGHRS and YFSETQ. CDR3: CASRAGKDTEAFF. The CDR3 nucleotides are TGCGCCAGCAGGGCGGGTAAAGACACTGAAGCTTTCTTT.

The V and J genes are TRBV6-6 and TRBJ2-2, with 7 bases identical to TRBD1. The CDR3 contains 15 residues. The V segment lost 3 bases and the J segment 4 bases; nucleotides outside the gene matches: 5. The germline V gene encodes CDR1 MNHNY and CDR2 SVGAGI (reference sequence). The CDR3 here is CASSYYQGVTGELFF. DNA of the CDR3: TGTGCCAGCAGTTATTACCAGGGGGTCACCGGGGAGCTGTTTTTT.

This clonotype was counted at least ten times. The chain carries TRBV7-2 and TRBJ1-2; perhaps TRBD1 as D (5 bases). V lost 3 bases to trimming and J lost 1 base, with 9 bases between them. Germline V CDR1 and CDR2: SGHTA, FQGNSA. The CDR3 sequence is 14 residues long. Here the CDR3 reads CASSFGGLNYGYTF. The CDR3 coding sequence is TGTGCCAGCAGCTTCGGGGGACTTAACTATGGCTACACCTTC.

V is TRBV19 and J is TRBJ2-7; 9 nucleotides match TRBD1. The CDR3 covers 14 residues. The V gene end was trimmed by 3 bases and the J gene end by 1 base; junction bases not matched to a gene: 1. Looked up from germline, CDR1 is LNHDA and CDR2 is SQIVND (reference sequence). For the CDR3, the DNA is TGTGCCAGTAGTATGGACAGGGGATCCTACGAGCAGTACTTC. This gives the protein CASSMDRGSYEQYF.

The rearrangement joins TRBV6-5 to TRBJ1-4; D call uncertain. This CDR3 region has 14 residues. Trimming removed 4 bases at V and 8 bases at J, with 14 bases between. The germline V gene has CDR1 MNHEY and CDR2 SVGAGI. The CDR3 spells CASSSIPTEEKLFF. The CDR3 region has the DNA TGTGCCAGCAGTTCGATCCCGACGGAGGAAAAACTGTTTTTT.

V and J are TRBV25-1 and TRBJ2-3, with D perhaps TRBD1 (5 bases). Germline loops: CDR1 MGHDK, CDR2 SYGVNS. The CDR3 loop spans 15 amino acids. Trimming stripped 0 bases from V and 0 bases from J, with 7 bases between. The CDR3 is CASSEYRVSTDTQYF. The CDR3 DNA sequence: TGTGCCAGCAGTGAATACAGGGTGAGCACAGATACGCAGTATTTT. Complete variable domain (other parts from reference TRBV25-1 and TRBJ2-3): EADIYQTPRYLVIGTGKKITLECSQTMGHDKMYWYQQDPGMELHLIHYSYGVNSTEKGDLSSESTVSRIRTEHFPLTLESARPSHTSQYLCASSEYRVSTDTQYFGPGTRLTVL.

The chain employs TRBV30 and TRBJ2-5; D is unresolved. With 1 base removed from V and 11 bases from J, the gap between germline ends came to 20 bases. Germline assignment: CDR1 GTSNPN and CDR2 SVGIG (reference sequence). The CDR3 loop spans 14 amino acids. CDR3 protein: CAWSDERPSAEQYF. For the CDR3, the DNA is TGTGCCTGGAGTGACGAACGACCATCAGCAGAGCAGTACTTC.

In its sample, this clonotype was seen a few times. The CDR3 loop is CSASRARVLNYGYTF. The DNA of the CDR3 is TGCAGTGCTAGTCGGGCAAGGGTTCTTAACTATGGCTACACCTTC. The rearrangement uses TRBV20-1 and TRBJ1-2; D is undetermined. The CDR3 totals 15 residues. The V and J ends lost 3 bases and 1 base respectively, with 15 bases between them. Germline V gives CDR1 DFQATT, CDR2 SNEGSKA (reference sequence).

V gene TRBV7-2 combines with J gene TRBJ2-1, with a possible D match to TRBD2 (6 bases). Trimming took 3 bases from V and 5 from J, leaving 14 bases between them. Germline values: CDR1 SGHTA, CDR2 FQGNSA. This CDR3 comprises 15 residues. The CDR3 region has the DNA TGTGCCAGCAGCTTGCACGCGGGGACCGACAATGAGCAGTTCTTC. Residues: CASSLHAGTDNEQFF.

There are a few counts of this clonotype. This chain links TRBV5-1 with TRBJ2-3, with D perhaps TRBD1 or TRBD2 (6 bases each). This CDR3 has 15 residues. Trimming left V 1 base short and J 4 bases short, with 13 bases between. CDR1 and CDR2 (germline): SGHRS, YFSETQ. CDR3 nucleotides: TGCGCCAGCAGCTTGCTGGGGGGCTTCGCAGATACGCAGTATTTT. Protein: CASSLLGGFADTQYF.

The V gene is TRBV20-1, the J gene TRBJ2-2; D might be TRBD2 (6 bases). Germline CDR1 is DFQATT and CDR2 is SNEGSKA (reference sequence). The CDR3 is made up of 14 amino acids. Trimming removed 6 bases at V and 1 base at J, with 12 bases between. CDR3 region: CSALGGRNTGELFF. CDR3 bases: TGCAGTGCGTTGGGGGGTAGGAACACCGGGGAGCTGTTTTTT.

This clonotype was picked up many times. The V gene is TRBV4-2, the J gene TRBJ2-4, with TRBD2 as a possible D gene (5 bases). Germline lookup yields CDR1 LGHNA and CDR2 YNFKEQ. This CDR3 has 17 amino acids. Trimming removed 4 bases from V and 2 bases from J, with 18 bases in between. DNA of the CDR3: TGTGCCAGCAGCCGCCGAACCTCGGACTTGACCAAAAACATTCAGTACTTC. Protein sequence: CASSRRTSDLTKNIQYF.

There are many counts of this clonotype. The rearrangement links TRBV24-1 to TRBJ2-3; D gene unclear. V lost 2 bases to trimming and J lost 2 bases, with 7 bases between them. This CDR3 has 14 residues. Per germline, CDR1 KGHDR and CDR2 SFDVKD. In DNA, the CDR3 is TGTGCCACCAGTGATTACTACAACACAGATACGCAGTATTTT. Translation: CATSDYYNTDTQYF.

The gene calls are TRBV4-1 and TRBJ1-1; D uncertain. V shed 0 bases and J shed 3 bases, with 11 bases lying between them. CDR1 and CDR2 (germline): MGHRA, YSYEKL. The CDR3 has 15 amino acids. CDR3 DNA sequence: TGCGCCAGCAGCCAAGACGGGCGGGTCGACACTGAAGCTTTCTTT. This gives the protein CASSQDGRVDTEAFF.

This clonotype was observed a few times. The V call is TRBV20-1, the J call TRBJ1-5; D perhaps matches TRBD1 (6 bases). Trimming removed 2 bases from V and 5 bases from J, with 10 bases in between. Germline V gene sequence: CDR1 DFQATT, CDR2 SNEGSKA (reference sequence). This CDR3 contains 13 residues. The CDR3 loop is CSARKQGDQPQHF. CDR3 nucleotide sequence: TGCAGTGCTAGAAAACAGGGAGATCAGCCCCAGCATTTT.

The rearrangement links TRBV7-3 to TRBJ2-5; 8 nucleotides match TRBD1. The assigned J gene may be wrong: the sequence end matches TRBJ2-7 better. Germline V lookup: CDR1 SGHTA, CDR2 FQGTGA. This CDR3 is 15 amino acids long. The CDR3 loop is CASSPGTGSSDEQYF. CDR3 nucleotide sequence: TGTGCCAGCAGCCCAGGGACAGGATCGAGCGACGAGCAGTACTTC.

The chain links TRBV14 to TRBJ1-4, with D possibly TRBD1 on 5 matching bases. This CDR3 is 14 amino acids long. Germline V CDR1 and CDR2: SGHDN, FVKESK. V shed 3 bases and J shed 8 bases, with 13 bases lying between them. The CDR3 region is CASSHWQGEEKLFF. The CDR3 nucleotides are TGTGCCAGCAGCCATTGGCAGGGAGAAGAAAAACTGTTTTTT.

The gene calls are TRBV4-3 and TRBJ2-2; D perhaps matches TRBD2 (6 bases). The CDR3 covers 14 residues. Looked up from germline, CDR1 is LGHNA and CDR2 is YSLEER. V lost 0 bases and J lost 7, with 9 bases in between. The CDR3 protein is CASSQDGRDGELFF. In DNA form, the CDR3 reads TGCGCCAGCAGCCAAGATGGGCGGGACGGGGAGCTGTTTTTT.

There are a few counts of this clonotype. The chain links TRBV20-1 to TRBJ1-5, with a possible D match to TRBD1 (6 bases). The V end was cut by 3 bases, the J end by 11 bases, with 20 bases between. The CDR3 extends over 14 amino acids. CDR1 and CDR2 from the germline V gene are DFQATT and SNEGSKA (reference sequence). The CDR3 coding sequence is TGCAGTGCTAGGTGGGGGCCAGGGTCTCTGGCCCAGCATTTT. It specifies CSARWGPGSLAQHF.

In its sample, this clonotype was seen a few times. The gene calls are TRBV7-2 and TRBJ2-1, with 7 bases matching TRBD2. The CDR3 runs to 15 residues. Germline assignment: CDR1 SGHTA and CDR2 FQGNSA. V lost 4 bases, J lost 5 bases, and 8 bases stayed unmatched. CDR3 sequence reads: CASSSLAGPDNEQFF. The CDR3 region has the DNA TGTGCCAGCAGCTCTTTAGCGGGCCCAGACAATGAGCAGTTCTTC.